These T cell receptor beta chains were read from a single sample in a study of blood T cell repertoires in COVID-19. Clones were sequenced by immunoSEQ multiplex PCR, and TCRdb holds only the in-frame ones, with some missing. Among over 300,000 clones listed, more than 80% were seen once. Sequencing input: peripheral blood. All receptors derive from a man aged 35 to 55 with acute or convalescent COVID-19. The CDR3 runs from the conserved cysteine through the conserved F or W. D genes are given only for firm matches. Expanded clones get a size class; other rows say once, few or many, or leave the size out.

D gene	J gene	clone size	V gene	CDR3 length	CDR3 protein	CDR3 DNA
-	TRBJ1-6	-	TRBV6-5	16	CASSYVGYLRHSPLHF	TGTGCCAGCAGTTACGTCGGGTATCTGCGGCATTCACCCCTCCACTTT
TRBD1	TRBJ1-2	-	TRBV7-3	15	CASSSTGGADYGYTF	TGTGCCAGCAGCTCAACAGGGGGCGCAGACTATGGCTACACCTTC
-	TRBJ2-5	-	TRBV18	14	CASSGTGSQETQYF	TGTGCCAGCTCAGGTACAGGGTCTCAAGAGACCCAGTACTTC
TRBD1	TRBJ1-2	-	TRBV19	17	CASSALTGGVRAYGYTF	TGTGCCAGTAGCGCATTGACAGGGGGCGTGAGGGCCTATGGCTACACCTTC
-	TRBJ1-5	-	TRBV12-3/TRBV12-4	13	CASSDRSNQPQHF	TGTGCCAGCAGTGACAGAAGCAATCAGCCCCAGCATTTT
-	TRBJ2-7	-	TRBV6-5	13	CASSLEPRREQYF	TGTGCCAGCAGTTTGGAACCGCGGAGGGAGCAGTACTTC
TRBD1	TRBJ1-3	-	TRBV5-1	15	CASRLTGNSGNTIYF	TGCGCCAGCAGATTGACAGGGAACTCCGGAAACACCATATATTTT
TRBD1	TRBJ2-7	-	TRBV5-4	14	CASSLAAGGYEQYF	TGTGCCAGCAGCTTGGCAGCAGGGGGCTACGAGCAGTACTTC
-	TRBJ2-3	few	TRBV19	16	CASSQKRGYRADTQYF	TGTGCCAGTAGCCAAAAACGCGGGTATCGGGCAGATACGCAGTATTTT
-	TRBJ2-1	-	TRBV7-2	12	CASSWHSNEQFF	TGTGCCAGCAGCTGGCACAGCAATGAGCAGTTCTTC
-	TRBJ2-5	-	TRBV15	15	CATSRGGVNQETQYF	TGTGCCACCAGCAGAGGCGGAGTCAACCAAGAGACCCAGTACTTC
-	TRBJ1-4	-	TRBV5-1	15	CASSSFAGTNEKLFF	TGCGCCAGCAGCTCTTTCGCGGGGACTAATGAAAAACTGTTTTTT
-	TRBJ2-7	-	TRBV3-1/TRBV3-2	16	CASSPGATGQGYEQYF	TGTGCCAGCAGCCCTGGGGCAACAGGCCAGGGCTACGAGCAGTACTTC
-	TRBJ2-7	-	TRBV28	14	CASSTRDWQYEQYF	TGTGCCAGCAGTACGAGGGACTGGCAGTACGAGCAGTACTTC
-	TRBJ2-7	-	TRBV19	14	CASRLTSSVSEQYF	TGTGCCAGTAGGCTAACTAGCTCGGTCTCCGAGCAGTACTTC
-	TRBJ1-5	once	TRBV7-2	14	CASSQGSSNQPQHF	TGTGCCAGCAGCCAAGGGAGCAGCAATCAGCCCCAGCATTTT
-	TRBJ2-7	-	TRBV30	12	CAQGRGPYEQYF	TGTGCCCAAGGCAGGGGCCCCTACGAGCAGTACTTC
-	TRBJ2-1	-	TRBV7-9	15	CASSFPGAGVNEQFF	TGTGCCAGCAGCTTCCCAGGGGCAGGGGTCAATGAGCAGTTCTTC
-	TRBJ2-7	-	TRBV11-2	14	CASSGSQRLYEQYF	TGTGCCAGCAGCGGCTCCCAGCGGCTCTACGAGCAGTACTTC
TRBD2	TRBJ2-5	few	TRBV6-5	15	CASRTLAGVGETQYF	TGTGCCAGCAGAACCCTAGCGGGGGTTGGGGAGACCCAGTACTTC
TRBD1	TRBJ2-2	-	TRBV30	13	CAWDRGSDGELFF	TGTGCCTGGGACAGGGGTTCGGACGGGGAGCTGTTTTTT
TRBD1	TRBJ1-2	-	TRBV5-1	14	CASSSRQGHYGYTF	TGCGCCAGCAGCTCTCGACAGGGACACTATGGCTACACCTTC
TRBD1	TRBJ1-5	-	TRBV5-8	14	CASSVGQRVQPQHF	TGTGCCAGCAGCGTGGGACAGCGAGTACAGCCCCAGCATTTT
-	TRBJ1-1	once	TRBV27	16	CASSLVPVTGNTEAFF	TGTGCCAGCAGTTTGGTTCCGGTAACAGGGAACACTGAAGCTTTCTTT
-	TRBJ1-1	once	TRBV9	16	CASSPFIGGKNTEAFF	TGTGCCAGCAGCCCATTTATCGGAGGTAAGAACACTGAAGCTTTCTTT
-	TRBJ2-7	-	TRBV5-4	13	CASSFVETYEQYF	TGTGCCAGCAGCTTTGTAGAGACCTACGAGCAGTACTTC
-	TRBJ2-1	-	TRBV6-1	15	CASSTDGGGALGQFF	TGTGCCAGCAGTACCGACGGCGGGGGCGCCTTGGGGCAGTTCTTC
TRBD1	TRBJ1-2	-	TRBV14	13	CASSRTPGGGYTF	TGTGCCAGCAGCCGGACTCCAGGGGGTGGCTACACCTTC
-	TRBJ2-7	-	TRBV21-1	16	CASSKEGRGRNYEQYF	TGTGCCAGCAGCAAAGAGGGCAGGGGGAGGAACTACGAGCAGTACTTC
-	TRBJ2-6	-	TRBV6-5	15	CASRLLSSGANVLTF	TGTGCCAGCCGACTACTGAGCTCTGGGGCCAACGTCCTGACTTTC
TRBD2	TRBJ2-2	few	TRBV11-2	18	CASSARPVAGGNTGELFF	TGTGCCAGCAGCGCGCGCCCGGTAGCGGGGGGGAACACCGGGGAGCTGTTTTTT
-	TRBJ1-4	-	TRBV28	18	CASSSLTGARGNNEKLFF	TGTGCCAGCAGTTCTCTTACGGGAGCCCGCGGGAATAATGAAAAACTGTTTTTT
TRBD1	TRBJ1-4	-	TRBV28	16	CASSSSGQGADEKLFF	TGTGCCAGCAGTTCCTCTGGACAGGGGGCTGACGAAAAACTGTTTTTT
TRBD1	TRBJ2-1	-	TRBV12-5	17	CASGLALTGSAYNEQFF	TGTGCTAGTGGTTTGGCCTTGACAGGGTCCGCCTACAATGAGCAGTTCTTC
TRBD1	TRBJ2-2	-	TRBV10-1	16	CASSEETGGDGGELFF	TGCGCCAGCAGTGAAGAGACAGGGGGCGATGGCGGGGAGCTGTTTTTT
TRBD2	TRBJ2-3	-	TRBV2	13	CAMGAGGTDTQYF	TGTGCCATGGGAGCGGGGGGCACAGATACGCAGTATTTT
-	TRBJ1-6	-	TRBV2	16	CASSKRQLSYNSPLHF	TGTGCCAGCAGTAAACGACAGCTCTCCTATAATTCACCCCTCCACTTT
TRBD2	TRBJ2-5	-	TRBV5-1	14	CASMGLGHQETQYF	TGCGCCAGCATGGGACTAGGGCACCAAGAGACCCAGTACTTC
TRBD1	TRBJ2-3	-	TRBV27	16	CASSPFTGDHTDTQYF	TGTGCCAGCAGTCCCTTCACAGGGGACCACACAGATACGCAGTATTTT
-	TRBJ2-4	-	TRBV7-9	13	CASSGETRGIQYF	TGTGCCAGCAGCGGAGAGACTAGGGGCATTCAGTACTTC
-	TRBJ1-1	-	TRBV5-1	12	CASRVSNTEAFF	TGCGCCAGCCGGGTCTCTAACACTGAAGCTTTCTTT
TRBD2	TRBJ2-5	-	TRBV4-2	16	CASSQVGRGGGETQYF	TGTGCCAGCAGCCAAGTTGGGCGGGGGGGTGGTGAGACCCAGTACTTC
TRBD2	TRBJ2-1	few	TRBV27	15	CASSLRGLDPNEQFF	TGTGCCAGCAGTCTCCGTGGACTAGATCCGAATGAGCAGTTCTTC
TRBD1	TRBJ2-3	once	TRBV5-1	15	CASSPGQTSTDTQYF	TGCGCCAGCAGCCCGGGACAGACTAGCACAGATACGCAGTATTTT
-	TRBJ1-2	-	TRBV27	14	CASTQPGRNYGYTF	TGTGCCAGCACCCAGCCTGGCAGGAATTATGGCTACACCTTC
-	TRBJ1-2	-	TRBV5-4	13	CASSSTANYGYTF	TGTGCCAGCAGCTCGACAGCAAACTATGGCTACACCTTC
-	TRBJ2-1	once	TRBV9	14	CASSARTDYNEQFF	TGTGCCAGCAGCGCTAGGACAGACTACAATGAGCAGTTCTTC
-	TRBJ1-2	-	TRBV6-5	12	CASSYSNYGYTF	TGTGCCAGCAGTTACTCCAATTATGGCTACACCTTC
-	TRBJ2-3	-	TRBV3-1/TRBV3-2	16	CASSQDRPVSTDTQYF	TGTGCCAGCAGCCAAGATCGCCCGGTTTCCACAGATACGCAGTATTTT
TRBD2	TRBJ2-5	-	TRBV14	15	CASSQVSGSGETQYF	TGTGCCAGCAGCCAAGTTAGCGGGAGCGGGGAGACCCAGTACTTC
-	TRBJ1-5	-	TRBV19	15	CASTQGASRFQPQHF	TGTGCCAGTACCCAAGGGGCCAGCCGTTTCCAGCCCCAGCATTTT